The 7 T cell receptor beta chains below come from one sample, sequenced in a study of blood T cell repertoires in COVID-19. Assay used: immunoSEQ multiplex PCR; TCRdb lists only in-frame clones, some missing. The sample contains approximately 99,000 clones, roughly 86% of which appear only once. Material: peripheral blood. The receptors originated from a human donor in a cohort sampled during active COVID-19.

V and J are TRBV6-6 and TRBJ2-5, with D possibly being TRBD1 (6 bases). V was shortened by 0 bases and J by 4 bases, with 12 bases between the two germline ends. CDR3 length: 15 residues. CDR1 is MNHNY and CDR2 is SVGAGI in the germline V gene (reference sequence). The CDR3 DNA reads TGTGCCAGCAGTTACTCGAGTACAGGGACAGAGACCCAGTACTTC. It yields the protein CASSYSSTGTETQYF.

The CDR3 DNA sequence: TGCGCCAGCAGCCTGAGCGGGGAACCCTACGAGCAGTACTTC. Its protein is CASSLSGEPYEQYF. This chain links TRBV5-1 with TRBJ2-7, with 7 nucleotides matching TRBD2. The junction had 6 bases not matched to a gene; V was cut back by 4 bases and J by 2 bases. This CDR3 has 14 amino acids. Looked up from germline, CDR1 is SGHRS and CDR2 is YFSETQ.

The chain couples TRBV27 to TRBJ2-7, with unresolved D. Trimming pared 3 bases from V and 2 bases from J, leaving 11 bases between. Germline V gene lookup returns CDR1 MNHEY and CDR2 SMNVEV (reference sequence). This CDR3 is built from 14 residues. CDR3 residues: CASSFSELAYEQYF. CDR3 sequence (DNA): TGTGCCAGCAGTTTTTCGGAGTTGGCCTACGAGCAGTACTTC.

The chain recombines TRBV4-3 with TRBJ1-3; D remains unclear. The CDR3 has 16 residues. V was clipped by 0 bases and J by 5 bases, with 14 bases between them. CDR1 is LGHNA, CDR2 YSLEER, per germline. The CDR3 loop is CASSQDAGSYRNTIYF. CDR3 coding DNA: TGCGCCAGCAGCCAAGACGCCGGGTCATACAGAAACACCATATATTTT.

The chain links TRBV6-1 to TRBJ2-7; TRBD1 matches at 11 bases. Germline V lookup: CDR1 MNHNS, CDR2 SASEGT. The CDR3 spans 14 residues. J gave up 6 bases and V 3 bases, and 4 bases lay outside the gene matches. The CDR3 DNA reads TGTGCCAGCAGTGAGGACAGGGGGCGGCTCGAGCAGTACTTC. Residues: CASSEDRGRLEQYF.

This sequence joins TRBV7-2 and TRBJ2-7; TRBD2 matches 12 bases. The CDR3 extends over 17 amino acids. CDR1 and CDR2 from the germline V gene are SGHTA and FQGNSA. The trim removed 2 bases at V and 4 bases at J, leaving 9 bases unmatched. The CDR3 sequence is CASSLYSSGRAPYEQYF. The CDR3 nucleotides are TGTGCCAGCAGCTTATATTCTAGCGGGAGGGCCCCGTACGAGCAGTACTTC.

CDR3 sequence: CASSEEPTGTNTEAFF. The CDR3 bases are TGTGCCAGCAGCGAAGAACCGACAGGGACGAACACTGAAGCTTTCTTT. V usage is TRBV9 and J usage is TRBJ1-1, with 7 bases fitting TRBD1. The trim removed 3 bases at V and 1 base at J, leaving 9 bases unmatched. Per the germline V gene, CDR1 is SGDLS and CDR2 is YYNGEE. This CDR3 comprises 16 residues.